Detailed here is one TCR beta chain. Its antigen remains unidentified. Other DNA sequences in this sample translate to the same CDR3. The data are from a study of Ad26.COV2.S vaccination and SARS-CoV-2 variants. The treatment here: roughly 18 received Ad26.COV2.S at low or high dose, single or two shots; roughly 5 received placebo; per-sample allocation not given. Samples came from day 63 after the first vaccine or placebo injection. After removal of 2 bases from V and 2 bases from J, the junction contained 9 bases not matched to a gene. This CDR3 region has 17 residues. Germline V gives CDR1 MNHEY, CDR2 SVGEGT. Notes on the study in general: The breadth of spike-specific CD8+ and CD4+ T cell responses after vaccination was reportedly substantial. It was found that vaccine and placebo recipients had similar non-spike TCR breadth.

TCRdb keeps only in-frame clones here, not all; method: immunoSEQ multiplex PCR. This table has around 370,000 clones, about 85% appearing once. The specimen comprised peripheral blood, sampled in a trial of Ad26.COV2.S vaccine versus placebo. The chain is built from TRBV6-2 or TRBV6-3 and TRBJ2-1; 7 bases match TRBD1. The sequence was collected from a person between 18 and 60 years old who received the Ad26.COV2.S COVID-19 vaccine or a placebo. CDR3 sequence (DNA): TGTGCCAGCAGTTACCTGGCAGGGGGTTCCCCCTACAATGAGCAGTTCTTC. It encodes CASSYLAGGSPYNEQFF.